Each of the 20 T cell receptor beta chains below was sequenced from the same sample in a study of cytomegalovirus exposure and HLA in healthy donors. PCR employed 60 Vbeta and 13 Jbeta primers. The method was immunoSEQ multiplex PCR; TCRdb's version includes in-frame clones alone and lacks a portion of them. Here the sample spans approximately 180,000 clones, about 72% being singletons. Sequencing was performed on PBMCs. The receptor set was obtained from a human donor in good health.

The chain joins TRBV6-1 to TRBJ1-2; no definite D call. Trimming removed 3 bases at V and 4 bases at J, with 12 bases between. This CDR3 spans 14 amino acids. CDR1 is MNHNS, CDR2 SASEGT, per germline. CDR3 in amino acids: CASSEPGQAYGYTF. In DNA, the CDR3 is TGTGCCAGCAGTGAGCCTGGGCAGGCCTATGGCTACACCTTC.

V and J are TRBV2 and TRBJ1-2; D gene unclear. In germline, CDR1 is SNHLY, CDR2 FYNNEI. V shed 4 bases and J shed 4 bases, with 16 bases lying between them. CDR3 length: 15 amino acids. The CDR3 coding sequence is TGTGCCAGCAGTGTCGGAACGGGAACGCCCTATGGCTACACCTTC. Residues: CASSVGTGTPYGYTF. The whole variable domain, filled in from reference TRBV2 and TRBJ1-2, reads EPEVTQTPSHQVTQMGQEVILRCVPISNHLYFYWYRQILGQKVEFLVSFYNNEISEKSEIFDDQFSVERPDGSNFTLKIRSTKLEDSAMYFCASSVGTGTPYGYTFGSGTRLTVV.

This chain connects TRBV29-1 to TRBJ2-4; D remains ambiguous. The V gene's germline CDR1 is SQVTM and CDR2 ANQGSEA. V was trimmed by 7 bases and J by 6 bases, leaving 13 bases between them. The CDR3 has 12 residues. Here the CDR3 reads CSAMAGRNIQYF. Written as DNA, the CDR3 is TGCAGCGCCATGGCAGGAAGAAACATTCAGTACTTC.

V is TRBV6-5 and J is TRBJ2-7; 12 nucleotides align to TRBD1. The CDR3 loop spans 15 amino acids. The germline CDR1 and CDR2 sequences are MNHEY and SVGAGI. V shed 5 bases and J 3 bases; nucleotides not matched to a gene: 5. CDR3 loop: CASSKGTGGGYEQYF. Here the CDR3 DNA reads TGTGCCAGCAGTAAGGGGACAGGGGGCGGCTACGAGCAGTACTTC.

V gene TRBV4-1 combines with J gene TRBJ2-1; D not certain. This CDR3 is 17 amino acids long. Deletions cut 2 bases from V and 0 bases from J, with 14 bases between. CDR1 MGHRA and CDR2 YSYEKL come from the germline V gene. CDR3 loop: CASSQSRRASSYNEQFF. In DNA, the CDR3 is TGCGCCAGCAGCCAATCGCGTCGAGCTTCCTCCTACAATGAGCAGTTCTTC.

This clone was recorded a few times. V is TRBV4-3 and J is TRBJ2-7; unclear D gene. Trimming left V 0 bases short and J 6 bases short, with 9 bases between. In germline, CDR1 is LGHNA, CDR2 YSLEER. The CDR3 sequence is 13 residues long. The CDR3 is CASSQDSVREQYF. The CDR3 nucleotides read TGCGCCAGCAGCCAAGACTCCGTCCGCGAGCAGTACTTC.

The J gene is TRBJ2-1, the V gene TRBV9; 9 nucleotides line up with TRBD2. Trimming cost V 3 bases and J 9 bases; bases outside gene matches: 16. Germline CDR1 reads SGDLS; CDR2 reads YYNGEE. The CDR3 is made up of 17 amino acids. CDR3 protein: CASSDRAGTSFIVEQFF. CDR3 nucleotide sequence: TGTGCCAGCAGCGACAGAGCCGGGACTAGCTTCATCGTTGAGCAGTTCTTC.

V usage is TRBV7-9 and J usage is TRBJ1-2; 8 bases are a match to TRBD1. This CDR3 has 13 amino acids. The germline V gene has CDR1 SEHNR and CDR2 FQNEAQ (reference sequence). The V and J ends lost 5 bases and 3 bases, in that order; junction bases with no gene match: 2. CDR3: CASSPGQDYGYTF. The CDR3 region has the DNA TGTGCCAGCAGCCCGGGACAGGACTATGGCTACACCTTC.

The chain employs TRBV10-3 and TRBJ2-7, with D perhaps matching TRBD1 (7 bases). The ends were cut back, 8 bases at V and 3 bases at J, with 14 bases in the middle. CDR3 size: 13 residues. The germline gives CDR1 ENHRY, CDR2 SYGVKD. This chain's CDR3 is CAISAGQNYEQYF. The CDR3, as DNA: TGTGCCATCTCTGCGGGACAGAACTACGAGCAGTACTTC.

V gene TRBV7-9 combines with J gene TRBJ2-2, with 11 bases aligning to TRBD2. The junction had 7 bases not matched to a gene; V was cut back by 5 bases and J by 2 bases. CDR3 length: 17 residues. The V gene's germline CDR1 is SEHNR and CDR2 FQNEAQ (reference sequence). The CDR3 here is CASSLGLAGANTGELFF. The CDR3 DNA sequence: TGTGCCAGCAGCCTCGGACTAGCGGGCGCCAACACCGGGGAGCTGTTTTTT.

The chain links TRBV9 to TRBJ2-3, with 11 bases identical to TRBD2. J gave up 1 base and V 4 bases, and 2 bases lay outside the gene matches. The length of the CDR3 is 15 residues. The germline CDR1 and CDR2 sequences are SGDLS and YYNGEE. CDR3 region: CASSSLAGGTDTQYF. In DNA, the CDR3 is TGTGCCAGCAGCTCACTAGCGGGGGGCACAGATACGCAGTATTTT.

The chain recombines TRBV10-1 with TRBJ2-1, with D possibly TRBD1 on 6 matching bases. The CDR3 is 15 amino acids. Per germline, CDR1 WNHNN and CDR2 SYGVQD (reference sequence). V was clipped by 2 bases and J by 3 bases, with 11 bases between them. In nucleotides, the CDR3 is TGCGCCAGCAGTGAGGAACAGGGATTCTACAATGAGCAGTTCTTC. It codes for CASSEEQGFYNEQFF.

This clone was detected once. This sample includes further DNA sequences coding for the same CDR3. This chain uses TRBV19 with TRBJ1-1; D may be TRBD1 (5 bases). V was clipped by 4 bases and J by 1 base, with 7 bases between them. Germline CDR1 and CDR2: LNHDA and SQIVND (reference sequence). The CDR3 extends over 13 amino acids. In nucleotides, the CDR3 is TGTGCCAGTAGTACGACAGCGAACACTGAAGCTTTCTTT. It encodes CASSTTANTEAFF.

A single count supports this clone. The V and J genes are TRBV23-1 and TRBJ1-2, with 12 bases fitting TRBD1. TRBV23-1 is noted as an ORF with a role that remains uncertain. The CDR3 covers 16 residues. Trimming cost V 1 base and J 5 bases; bases outside gene matches: 5. The chain's CDR3 is CASSQLGTGGLYGYTF. The CDR3 coding sequence is TGCGCCAGCAGTCAATTGGGGACAGGGGGCCTATATGGCTACACCTTC.

V gene TRBV18 combines with J gene TRBJ2-7, with 9 bases matching TRBD1. The CDR3 is 14 residues long. The V gene's germline CDR1 is KGHSH and CDR2 LQKENI. Trimming at V came to 3 bases and at J to 5 bases, leaving 5 bases not matched to a gene. DNA for the CDR3: TGTGCCAGCTCACCGACCGGGACAGGGAACGAGCAGTACTTC. This gives the protein CASSPTGTGNEQYF. Filled out from reference TRBV18 and TRBJ2-7, the complete variable domain reads NAGVMQNPRHLVRRRGQEARLRCSPMKGHSHVYWYRQLPEEGLKFMVYLQKENIIDESGMPKERFSAEFPKEGPSILRIQQVVRGDSAAYFCASSPTGTGNEQYFGPGTRLTVT.

The chain couples TRBV2 to TRBJ2-5; 10 bases fit TRBD1. This CDR3 is 14 amino acids long. Germline trimming cut 6 bases from V and 3 bases from J; bases unmatched to any gene: 4. Germline CDR1 and CDR2: SNHLY and FYNNEI. The CDR3 reads CASRSGTGEETQYF. As DNA, the CDR3 is TGTGCCAGCAGGTCCGGGACAGGGGAAGAGACCCAGTACTTC.

This clone was seen just once. This chain joins TRBV7-9 and TRBJ2-7; D might be TRBD2 (5 bases). The CDR3 runs to 18 residues. The germline V and J ends were trimmed by 0 bases and 3 bases, with 21 bases remaining between them. CDR1 is SEHNR, CDR2 FQNEAQ, per germline (reference sequence). DNA of the CDR3: TGTGCCAGCAGCTTAGCGCCGAAGCGGATATTCCTTCGCTACGAGCAGTACTTC. Translation gives CASSLAPKRIFLRYEQYF.

This clone has just a few counts. A read error may produce the germline difference seen at one junction end. The chain carries TRBV2 and TRBJ1-1; 7 bases fit TRBD1. The CDR3 loop spans 14 amino acids. Germline CDR1 is SNHLY and CDR2 is FYNNEI. CDR3 nucleotides: TGTGCCGGCAGACAGGGTTTTATGGACACTGAAGCTTTCTTT. Translation gives CAGRQGFMDTEAFF.

This clone was counted a few times. V and J are TRBV15 and TRBJ2-7, with a possible D match to TRBD2 (5 bases). Trimming stripped 2 bases from V and 9 bases from J, with 17 bases between. The CDR3 consists of 14 residues. Per germline, CDR1 LNHNV and CDR2 YYDKDF (reference sequence). CDR3 coding DNA: TGTGCCACCAGCAGACCCCGGGCGTTTGCGGGGCAGTACTTC. Protein product: CATSRPRAFAGQYF.

V gene TRBV11-3 combines with J gene TRBJ2-5; 7 bases are a match to TRBD1. Germline lookup yields CDR1 SGHNT and CDR2 YENEEA. After removal of 4 bases from V and 1 base from J, the junction contained 3 bases not matched to a gene. This CDR3 has 14 amino acids. The CDR3 loop is CASSSRDSQETQYF. The CDR3 DNA sequence: TGTGCCAGCAGCTCACGGGACAGCCAAGAGACCCAGTACTTC.